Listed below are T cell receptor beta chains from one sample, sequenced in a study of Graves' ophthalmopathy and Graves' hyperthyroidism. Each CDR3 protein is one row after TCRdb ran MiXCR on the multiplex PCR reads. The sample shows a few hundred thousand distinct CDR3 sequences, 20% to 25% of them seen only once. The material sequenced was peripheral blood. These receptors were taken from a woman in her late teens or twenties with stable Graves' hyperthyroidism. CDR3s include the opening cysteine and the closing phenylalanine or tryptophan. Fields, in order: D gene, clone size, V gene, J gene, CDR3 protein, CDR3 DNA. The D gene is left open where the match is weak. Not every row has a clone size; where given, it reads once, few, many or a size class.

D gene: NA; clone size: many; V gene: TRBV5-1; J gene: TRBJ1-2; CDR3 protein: CASSLGGGLGYTF; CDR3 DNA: TGCGCCAGCAGCCTTGGAGGGGGGCTTGGCTACACCTTC
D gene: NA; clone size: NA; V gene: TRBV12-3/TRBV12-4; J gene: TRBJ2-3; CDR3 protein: CASSRGGDTQYF; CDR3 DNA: TGTGCCAGCAGCCGAGGGGGTGATACGCAGTATTTT
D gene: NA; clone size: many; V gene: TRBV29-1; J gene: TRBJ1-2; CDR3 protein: CSVDGRVGRHGYTF; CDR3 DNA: TGCAGCGTTGATGGGAGGGTTGGCCGCCATGGCTACACCTTC
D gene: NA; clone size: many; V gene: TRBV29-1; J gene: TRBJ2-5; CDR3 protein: CSVGEQTTRETQYF; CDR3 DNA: TGCAGCGTTGGTGAGCAGACGACCCGGGAGACCCAGTACTTC
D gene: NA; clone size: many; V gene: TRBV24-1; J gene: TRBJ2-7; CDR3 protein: CATSDPGVEGGYEQYF; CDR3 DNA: TGTGCCACCAGTGACCCGGGCGTGGAGGGAGGTTACGAGCAGTACTTC
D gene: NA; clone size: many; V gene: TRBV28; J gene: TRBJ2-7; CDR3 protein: CASSLPNTWFGTYEQYF; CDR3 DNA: TGTGCCAGCAGTTTACCCAATACATGGTTCGGGACCTACGAGCAGTACTTC
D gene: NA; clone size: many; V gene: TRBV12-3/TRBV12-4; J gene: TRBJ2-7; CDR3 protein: CASSFSGAHEQYF; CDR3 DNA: TGTGCCAGCAGTTTTTCAGGGGCCCACGAGCAGTACTTC
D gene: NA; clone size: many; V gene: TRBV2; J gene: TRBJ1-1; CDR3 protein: CASIAQMGIQSEAFF; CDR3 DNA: TGTGCCAGCATCGCCCAGATGGGGATCCAGTCGGAAGCTTTCTTT
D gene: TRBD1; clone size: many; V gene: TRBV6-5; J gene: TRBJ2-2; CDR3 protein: CASSRQGRSGELFF; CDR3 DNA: TGTGCCAGCAGTCGACAGGGACGATCGGGGGAGCTGTTTTTT
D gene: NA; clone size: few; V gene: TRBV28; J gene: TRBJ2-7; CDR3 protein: CASSLGPTGSYEQYF; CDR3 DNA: TGTGCCAGCAGTCTGGGCCCTACCGGGTCCTACGAGCAGTACTTC
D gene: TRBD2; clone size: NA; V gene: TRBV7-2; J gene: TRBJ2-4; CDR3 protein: CASSRAGGENIKYF; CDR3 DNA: TGTGCCAGCAGCCGAGCGGGAGGGGAGAACATTAAGTACTTC
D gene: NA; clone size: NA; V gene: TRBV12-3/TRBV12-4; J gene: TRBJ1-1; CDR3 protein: CASRPAVGDAEAFF; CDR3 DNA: TGTGCCAGCAGACCAGCCGTAGGGGACGCTGAAGCTTTCTTT
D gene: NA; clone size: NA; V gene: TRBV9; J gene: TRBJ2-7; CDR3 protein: CASSVSPGKNYEQYF; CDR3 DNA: TGTGCCAGCAGCGTATCCCCAGGGAAGAACTACGAGCAGTACTTC
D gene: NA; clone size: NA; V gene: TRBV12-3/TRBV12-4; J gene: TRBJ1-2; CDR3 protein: CASSFRAANYGYTF; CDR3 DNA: TGTGCCAGCAGTTTCCGGGCGGCTAACTATGGCTACACCTTC
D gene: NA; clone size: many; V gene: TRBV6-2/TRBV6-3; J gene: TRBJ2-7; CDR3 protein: CASRTDRTYEQYF; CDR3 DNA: TGTGCCAGCAGGACAGACAGGACCTACGAGCAGTACTTC
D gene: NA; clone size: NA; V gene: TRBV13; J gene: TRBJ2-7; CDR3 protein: CASSLGTVTEQYF; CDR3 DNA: TGTGCCAGCAGCTTAGGTACAGTCACCGAGCAGTACTTC
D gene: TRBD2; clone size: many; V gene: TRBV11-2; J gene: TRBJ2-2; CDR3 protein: CASSFIAGEATGELFF; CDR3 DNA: TGTGCCAGCAGCTTTATAGCGGGAGAGGCCACCGGGGAGCTGTTTTTT
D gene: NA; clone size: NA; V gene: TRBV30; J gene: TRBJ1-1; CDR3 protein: CAWSVVGITDAFF; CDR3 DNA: TGTGCCTGGAGTGTCGTAGGGATCACTGATGCTTTCTTT
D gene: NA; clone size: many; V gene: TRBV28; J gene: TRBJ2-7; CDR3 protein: CASSFGGPPVGF; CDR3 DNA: TGTGCCAGCAGTTTCGGGGGTCCTCCCGTGGGTTTC
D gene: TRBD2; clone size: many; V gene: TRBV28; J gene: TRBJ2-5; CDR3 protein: CASSFPGGRQGADLETQYF; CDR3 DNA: TGTGCCAGCAGTTTCCCGGGCGGGAGGCAAGGGGCCGACTTAGAGACCCAGTACTTC
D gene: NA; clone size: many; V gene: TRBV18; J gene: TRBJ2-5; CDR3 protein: CASSADRYQETQYF; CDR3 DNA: TGTGCCAGCTCAGCCGACAGGTACCAAGAGACCCAGTACTTC
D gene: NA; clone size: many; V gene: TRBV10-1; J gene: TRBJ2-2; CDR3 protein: CASSRDNTGELFF; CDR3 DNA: TGCGCCAGCAGCAGGGACAACACCGGGGAGCTGTTTTTT
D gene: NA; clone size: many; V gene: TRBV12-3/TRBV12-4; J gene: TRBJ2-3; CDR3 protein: CASTNTDTQYF; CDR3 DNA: TGTGCCAGCACCAACACAGATACGCAGTATTTT
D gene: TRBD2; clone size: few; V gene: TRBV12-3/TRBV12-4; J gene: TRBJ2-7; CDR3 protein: CASSWTSGASSYEQYF; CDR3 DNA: TGTGCCAGCAGTTGGACTAGCGGGGCTAGCTCCTACGAGCAGTACTTC
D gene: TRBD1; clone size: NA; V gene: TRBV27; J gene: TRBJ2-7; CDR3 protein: CASKSAGTGSYEQYF; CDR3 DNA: TGTGCCAGCAAGTCAGCCGGGACAGGGTCCTACGAGCAGTACTTC
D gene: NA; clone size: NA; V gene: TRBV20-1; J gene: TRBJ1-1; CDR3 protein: CSARRGLRTEAFF; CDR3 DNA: TGCAGTGCTAGGAGGGGCCTTCGGACTGAAGCTTTCTTT
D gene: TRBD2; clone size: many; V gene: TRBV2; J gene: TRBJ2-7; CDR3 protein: CASSVAGGQGEQYF; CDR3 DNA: TGTGCCAGCAGTGTGGCGGGAGGCCAGGGCGAGCAGTACTTC
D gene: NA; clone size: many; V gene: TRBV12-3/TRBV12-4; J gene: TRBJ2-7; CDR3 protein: CASSLEGFEQYF; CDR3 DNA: TGTGCCAGCAGTTTAGAAGGGTTCGAGCAGTACTTC
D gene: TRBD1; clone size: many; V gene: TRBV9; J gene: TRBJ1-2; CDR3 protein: CASSPGQGNYGYTF; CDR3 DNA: TGTGCCAGCAGCCCTGGACAGGGGAACTATGGCTACACCTTC
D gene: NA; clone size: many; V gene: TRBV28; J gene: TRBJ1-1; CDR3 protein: CASTILNTEAFF; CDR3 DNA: TGTGCCAGCACCATTTTGAACACTGAAGCTTTCTTT
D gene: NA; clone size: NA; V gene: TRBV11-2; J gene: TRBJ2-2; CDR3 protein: CASTPGQGLTGELFF; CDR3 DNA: TGTGCCAGCACCCCGGGGCAGGGGTTGACCGGGGAGCTGTTTTTT
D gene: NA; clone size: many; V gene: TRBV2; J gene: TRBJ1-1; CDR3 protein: CASSGGERGTEAFF; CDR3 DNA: TGTGCCAGCAGTGGGGGGGAGAGGGGCACTGAAGCTTTCTTT
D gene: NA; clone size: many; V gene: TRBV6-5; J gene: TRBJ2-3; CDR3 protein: CASSFSWTDTQYF; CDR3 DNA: TGTGCCAGCAGTTTTAGTTGGACAGATACGCAGTATTTT
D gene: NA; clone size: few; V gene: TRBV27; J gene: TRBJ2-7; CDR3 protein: CASSWTVGYEQYF; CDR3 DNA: TGTGCCAGCAGTTGGACAGTGGGCTACGAGCAGTACTTC
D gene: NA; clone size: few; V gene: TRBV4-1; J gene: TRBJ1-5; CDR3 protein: CASSQADGGSQPQHF; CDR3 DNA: TGCGCCAGCAGCCAAGCGGACGGAGGGAGTCAGCCCCAGCATTTT
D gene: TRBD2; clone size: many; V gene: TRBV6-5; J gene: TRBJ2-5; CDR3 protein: CASSLLAHETQYF; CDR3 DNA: TGTGCCAGCAGTCTACTAGCGCACGAGACCCAGTACTTC
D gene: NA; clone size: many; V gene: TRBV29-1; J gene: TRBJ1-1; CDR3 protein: CSVDPQPEAFF; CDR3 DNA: TGCAGCGTTGACCCGCAACCTGAAGCTTTCTTT
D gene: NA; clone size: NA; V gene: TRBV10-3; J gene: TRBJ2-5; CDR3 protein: CAISPGLRKETQYF; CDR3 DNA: TGTGCCATCAGCCCAGGACTACGGAAAGAGACCCAGTACTTC
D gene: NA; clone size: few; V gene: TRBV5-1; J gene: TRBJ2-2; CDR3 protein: CASSFQRGDNRNTGELFF; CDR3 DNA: TGCGCCAGCAGCTTCCAACGGGGGGACAACAGGAACACCGGGGAGCTGTTTTTT